This TCR beta chain is from a study of cytomegalovirus exposure and HLA in healthy donors. Clones were sequenced by immunoSEQ multiplex PCR, and TCRdb holds only the in-frame ones, with some missing. The data contain about 110,000 clones, around 90% of them singletons. Notes on this clone: What it binds is unknown.

The donors were in the roughly 120-subject validation cohort, distinct from the roughly 720-subject first cohort. Study-wide results and limits: A list of roughly 180 TCR beta chains associated with cytomegalovirus was given. Within the 130 or so validation repertoires, first-cohort TCR clusters tended to co-occur, according to a later analysis. A few CMV-associated chains proved CMV antigen-specific in vitro.

Germline V gives CDR1 SGHRS, CDR2 YFSETQ. The CDR3 has 16 residues. Trimming at V came to 0 bases and at J to 4 bases, leaving 8 bases not matched to a gene. This TCR came from a woman aged 18 to 35 in good health and CMV-seropositive. Sequencing was carried out using PBMCs. The genes are TRBV5-1 and TRBJ2-3; 7 nucleotides agree with TRBD1. CDR3 nucleotides: TGCGCCAGCAGCTTGGCGGCAGGGGGAGTCCCAGATACGCAGTATTTT. Amino acids: CASSLAAGGVPDTQYF.